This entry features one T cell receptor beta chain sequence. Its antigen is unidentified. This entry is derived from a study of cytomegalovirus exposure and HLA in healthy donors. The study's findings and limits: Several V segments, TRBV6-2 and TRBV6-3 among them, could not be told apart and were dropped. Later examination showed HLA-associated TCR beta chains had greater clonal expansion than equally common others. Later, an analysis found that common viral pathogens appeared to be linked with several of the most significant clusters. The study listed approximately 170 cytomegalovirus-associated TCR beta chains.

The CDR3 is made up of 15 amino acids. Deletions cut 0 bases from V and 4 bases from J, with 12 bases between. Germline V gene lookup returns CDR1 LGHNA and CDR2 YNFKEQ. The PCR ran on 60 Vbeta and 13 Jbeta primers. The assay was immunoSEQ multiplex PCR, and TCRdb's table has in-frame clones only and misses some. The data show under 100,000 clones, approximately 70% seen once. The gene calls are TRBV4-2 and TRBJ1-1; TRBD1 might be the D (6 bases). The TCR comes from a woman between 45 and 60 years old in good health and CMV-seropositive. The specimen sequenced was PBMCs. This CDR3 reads CASSQERGRGTEAFF. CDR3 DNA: TGTGCCAGCAGCCAAGAGAGGGGGAGAGGCACTGAAGCTTTCTTT.